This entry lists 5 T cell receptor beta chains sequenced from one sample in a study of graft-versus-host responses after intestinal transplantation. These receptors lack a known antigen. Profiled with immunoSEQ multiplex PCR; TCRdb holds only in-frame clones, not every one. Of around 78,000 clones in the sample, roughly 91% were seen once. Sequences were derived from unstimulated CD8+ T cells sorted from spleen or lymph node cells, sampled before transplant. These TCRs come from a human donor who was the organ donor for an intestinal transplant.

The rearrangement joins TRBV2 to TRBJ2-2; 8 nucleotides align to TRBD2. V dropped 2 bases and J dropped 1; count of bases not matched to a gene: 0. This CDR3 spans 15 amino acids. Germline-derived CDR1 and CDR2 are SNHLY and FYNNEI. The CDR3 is CASSELAGNTGELFF. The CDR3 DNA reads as TGTGCCAGCAGTGAACTAGCGGGGAACACCGGGGAGCTGTTTTTT.

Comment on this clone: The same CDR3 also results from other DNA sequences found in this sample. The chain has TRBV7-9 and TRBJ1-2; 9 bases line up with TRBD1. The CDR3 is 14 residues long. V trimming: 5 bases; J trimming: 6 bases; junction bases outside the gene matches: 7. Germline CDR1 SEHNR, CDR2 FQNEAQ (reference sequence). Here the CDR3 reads CASSLPTGGNGYTF. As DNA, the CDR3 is TGTGCCAGCAGCCTACCGACAGGGGGTAATGGCTACACCTTC.

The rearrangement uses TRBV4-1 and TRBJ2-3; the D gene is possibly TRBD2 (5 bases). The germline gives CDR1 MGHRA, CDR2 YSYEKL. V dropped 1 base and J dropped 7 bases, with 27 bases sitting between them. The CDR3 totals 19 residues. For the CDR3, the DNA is TGCGCCAGCAGCCAAGGAAAGGATTCGGCGACTACAGATTATTATACGCAGTATTTT. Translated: CASSQGKDSATTDYYTQYF.

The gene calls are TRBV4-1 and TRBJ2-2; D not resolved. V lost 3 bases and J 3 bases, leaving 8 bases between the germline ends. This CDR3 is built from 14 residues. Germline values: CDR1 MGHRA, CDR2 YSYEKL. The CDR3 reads CASSQDGYTGELFF. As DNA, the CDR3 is TGCGCCAGCAGCCAGGATGGATACACCGGGGAGCTGTTTTTT.

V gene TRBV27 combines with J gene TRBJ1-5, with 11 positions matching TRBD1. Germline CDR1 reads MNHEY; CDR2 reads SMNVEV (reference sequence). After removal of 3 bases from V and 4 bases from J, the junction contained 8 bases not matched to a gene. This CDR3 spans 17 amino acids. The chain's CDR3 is CASSFLGTGGMNQPQHF. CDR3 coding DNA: TGTGCCAGCAGTTTTTTGGGGACAGGGGGAATGAATCAGCCCCAGCATTTT.